The text below deals with one T cell receptor beta chain. Germline loops: CDR1 SGHRS, CDR2 YFSETQ. The length of the CDR3 is 14 residues. After removal of 2 bases from V and 7 bases from J, the junction contained 5 bases not matched to a gene. This record belongs to a study of blood T cell repertoires in COVID-19. Study background: Acute-phase and convalescent COVID-19 samples originated in the United States, Italy and Spain. T cells, B-cell-depleted T cells, or PBMCs provided the cDNA or gDNA that served as material.

Per the original data handling: Quantification of nucleated cells was approximated via reference gene primer amplification. The assay was immunoSEQ multiplex PCR, and TCRdb's table has in-frame clones only and misses some. The V and J calls and clone size were taken over from that table, and D and trimming were inferred from the DNA. The sample shows 59,000 or so clones, 70% to 85% of them seen only once. The V call is TRBV5-1, the J call TRBJ1-2; 10 bases agree with TRBD1. Material for sequencing was peripheral blood. This sequence was found in a man aged 55 to 70 with acute or convalescent COVID-19. The CDR3 DNA follows: TGCGCCAGCAGCTTTCCGGGACAGGGGACTGGCTACACCTTC. This codes for CASSFPGQGTGYTF. The complete variable domain, with remaining parts taken from reference TRBV5-1 and TRBJ1-2, reads KAGVTQTPRYLIKTRGQQVTLSCSPISGHRSVSWYQQTPGQGLQFLFEYFSETQRNKGNFPGRFSGRQFSNSRSEMNVSTLELGDSALYLCASSFPGQGTGYTFGSGTRLTVV.